The next 28 T cell receptor beta chains were all read from a single sample in a study of blood T cell repertoires in COVID-19. This table comes from immunoSEQ multiplex PCR, and its TCRdb copy is limited to in-frame clones, with some not included. The sample includes approximately 170,000 clones, 88% of them seen just once. The sample taken for sequencing was PBMCs or T cells enriched from blood (not recorded which). These receptor sequences come from a woman aged 18-29 years who had recovered from COVID-19.

The V and J genes are TRBV7-2 and TRBJ2-5; 9 bases match TRBD2. The CDR3 spans 18 residues. Looked up from germline, CDR1 is SGHTA and CDR2 is FQGNSA. The V gene end was trimmed by 1 base and the J gene end by 0 bases; junction bases not matched to a gene: 9. The CDR3 here is CASSLELAGASYQETQYF. Written as DNA, the CDR3 is TGTGCCAGCAGCTTAGAATTAGCGGGGGCTTCGTACCAAGAGACCCAGTACTTC. The full variable domain, its missing parts supplied by reference TRBV7-2 and TRBJ2-5, is GAGVSQSPSNKVTEKGKDVELRCDPISGHTALYWYRQSLGQGLEFLIYFQGNSAPDKSGLPSDRFSAERTGGSVSTLTIQRTQQEDSAVYLCASSLELAGASYQETQYFGPGTRLLVL.

The genes are TRBV28 and TRBJ1-1, with D maybe TRBD1 (6 bases). With 7 bases removed from V and 5 bases from J, the gap between germline ends came to 11 bases. The CDR3 covers 12 residues. CDR1 is MDHEN, CDR2 SYDVKM, per germline. For the CDR3, the DNA is TGTGCCAGCACCCAAAGGGGGACTGAAGCTTTCTTT. Translating gives CASTQRGTEAFF.

This rearrangement joins TRBV29-1 to TRBJ2-6, with D perhaps TRBD1 (6 bases). Trimming left V 4 bases short and J 2 bases short, with 15 bases between. The CDR3 runs 16 residues. CDR1 and CDR2 (germline): SQVTM, ANQGSEA. This chain's CDR3 is CSVALSAGAGANVLTF. CDR3 sequence (DNA): TGCAGCGTTGCCTTATCCGCAGGGGCTGGGGCCAACGTCCTGACTTTC. The variable domain in full, completed from reference TRBV29-1 and TRBJ2-6, reads SAVISQKPSRDICQRGTSLTIQCQVDSQVTMMFWYRQQPGQSLTLIATANQGSEATYESGFVIDKFPISRPNLTFSTLTVSNMSPEDSSIYLCSVALSAGAGANVLTFGAGSRLTVL.

The chain employs TRBV20-1 and TRBJ1-2; D uncertain. The germline V gene encodes CDR1 DFQATT and CDR2 SNEGSKA (reference sequence). The CDR3 spans 11 residues. Here the CDR3 DNA reads TGCACGTTACAAGCTAACTATGGCTACACCTTC. It specifies CTLQANYGYTF.

The chain links TRBV6-5 to TRBJ1-1; D gene uncertain. V was cut by 2 bases and J by 1 base, with 8 bases left in between. This CDR3 has 14 residues. Germline lookup yields CDR1 MNHEY and CDR2 SVGAGI. As DNA, the CDR3 is TGTGCCAGCAGTTACGAGGGATGGAACACTGAAGCTTTCTTT. Its translation is CASSYEGWNTEAFF.

The V gene is TRBV11-3, the J gene TRBJ2-7, with D tentatively TRBD1 (6 bases). Per germline, CDR1 SGHNT and CDR2 YENEEA. There are 12 residues in the CDR3. The V end lost 6 bases, the J end lost 6 bases, and 12 bases lay between the germline ends. The CDR3 bases are TGTGCCAGCAGTTCCGACAGGTCCGAGCAGTACTTC. Its protein product is CASSSDRSEQYF.

The chain combines TRBV6-5 with TRBJ2-3; weak D call: TRBD2 (5 bases). Germline-derived CDR1 and CDR2 are MNHEY and SVGAGI. The V and J ends lost 8 bases and 6 bases respectively, with 12 bases between them. This CDR3 contains 12 residues. CDR3 region: CASERPPDTQYF. In DNA form, the CDR3 reads TGTGCCAGCGAGCGGCCTCCGGATACGCAGTATTTT.

This sequence joins TRBV19 and TRBJ2-3, with 7 positions matching TRBD1. J lost 0 bases, V lost 1 base, and 1 base had no gene match. CDR1 is LNHDA, CDR2 SQIVND, per germline (reference sequence). The CDR3 length is 15 residues. The CDR3 spells CASSIGTGSTDTQYF. For the CDR3, the DNA is TGTGCCAGTAGTATAGGGACAGGAAGCACAGATACGCAGTATTTT.

The chain is built from TRBV7-8 and TRBJ1-1; maybe TRBD1 (6 bases). The CDR3 loop spans 13 amino acids. V was shortened by 5 bases and J by 10 bases, with 17 bases between the two germline ends. The germline gives CDR1 SGHVS, CDR2 FQNEAQ. The CDR3 here is CASSAQPGAVAFF. In nucleotides, the CDR3 is TGTGCCAGCAGCGCCCAGCCAGGGGCAGTAGCTTTCTTT.

V usage is TRBV7-8 and J usage is TRBJ1-5; 10 bases are shared with TRBD1. This CDR3 is built from 15 residues. CDR1 is SGHVS, CDR2 FQNEAQ, per germline. Losses at the gene ends were 5 bases for V and 4 bases for J; bases not matched to a gene: 5. DNA of the CDR3: TGTGCCAGCAGCCGGGACAGGGGAGGGAATCAGCCCCAGCATTTT. Translating it yields CASSRDRGGNQPQHF.

The gene calls are TRBV18 and TRBJ2-3, with D possibly being TRBD2 (5 bases). Trimming took 3 bases from V and 1 from J, leaving 5 bases between them. Germline lookup yields CDR1 KGHSH and CDR2 LQKENI. This CDR3 has 13 amino acids. The CDR3 is CASSPRGTDTQYF. CDR3 nucleotides: TGTGCCAGCTCACCGCGGGGCACAGATACGCAGTATTTT.

This clone was seen only once. The chain links TRBV7-2 to TRBJ2-2, with D perhaps TRBD1 (6 bases). Trimming left V 6 bases short and J 2 bases short, with 13 bases between. The V gene's germline CDR1 is SGHTA and CDR2 FQGNSA. The CDR3 is 15 residues long. The CDR3 DNA follows: TGTGCCAGCAGTACCCAGGGGTTAAACACCGGGGAGCTGTTTTTT. Amino acid sequence: CASSTQGLNTGELFF.

The V gene is TRBV5-4, the J gene TRBJ2-2; unclear D gene. Germline CDR1 is SGHNT and CDR2 is YYREEE (reference sequence). V lost 3 bases and J 5 bases, leaving 5 bases between the germline ends. The CDR3 has 12 amino acids. CDR3 sequence reads: CASSSGTGELFF. In DNA form, the CDR3 reads TGTGCCAGCAGCTCGGGTACCGGGGAGCTGTTTTTT.

The chain combines TRBV10-2 with TRBJ2-3; 7 bases line up with TRBD1. From germline, CDR1 is WSHSY and CDR2 SAAADI. The CDR3 contains 15 residues. J was trimmed by 1 base and V by 5 bases; bases with no gene match: 6. The CDR3 DNA reads TGCGCCAGCAGTCCTACAGGGGTCGGCACAGATACGCAGTATTTT. This gives the protein CASSPTGVGTDTQYF.

The J gene is TRBJ1-5, the V gene TRBV28; tentative D call: TRBD1 (5 bases). There are 13 residues in the CDR3. Between the trimmed V and J ends, which lost 4 bases and 7 bases, there was a span of 11 bases. Germline V gene lookup returns CDR1 MDHEN and CDR2 SYDVKM. The CDR3 spells CASSSTAPQPQHF. CDR3 sequence (DNA): TGTGCCAGCAGTTCGACAGCGCCGCAGCCCCAGCATTTT.

This chain uses TRBV19 with TRBJ1-5; no clear D gene. V lost 3 bases to trimming and J lost 3 bases, with 12 bases between them. The CDR3 extends over 15 amino acids. CDR1 LNHDA and CDR2 SQIVND come from the germline V gene (reference sequence). CDR3 nucleotide sequence: TGTGCCAGTAGTATTGGTTTTACTTACAATCAGCCCCAGCATTTT. Translation gives CASSIGFTYNQPQHF.

The sample holds a few counts of this clone. The rearrangement uses TRBV5-1 and TRBJ1-6; D gene uncertain. CDR3 size: 15 residues. V was clipped by 4 bases and J by 10 bases, with 18 bases between them. Looked up from germline, CDR1 is SGHRS and CDR2 is YFSETQ. In DNA, the CDR3 is TGCGCCAGCAGCCTGAGGGCCAGGTCGGGATCACCCCTCCACTTT. As protein: CASSLRARSGSPLHF. The variable domain in full, with the rest retrieved from reference TRBV5-1 and TRBJ1-6, is KAGVTQTPRYLIKTRGQQVTLSCSPISGHRSVSWYQQTPGQGLQFLFEYFSETQRNKGNFPGRFSGRQFSNSRSEMNVSTLELGDSALYLCASSLRARSGSPLHFGNGTRLTVT.

The CDR3 loop is CASSSQAGGPDTQYF. For the CDR3, the DNA is TGTGCCAGCAGTTCCCAAGCGGGAGGGCCAGATACGCAGTATTTT. This chain uses TRBV6-6 with TRBJ2-3; TRBD2 matches at 10 bases. The ends lost 4 bases at V and 4 bases at J; junction bases unmatched: 5. Germline V CDR1 and CDR2: MNHNY, SVGAGI (reference sequence). This CDR3 has 15 residues.

This clone has just a few counts. CDR3 loop: CASSPSGRVGSYEQYF. DNA for the CDR3: TGCGCCAGCAGCCCCAGCGGGAGGGTTGGGTCCTACGAGCAGTACTTC. The rearrangement joins TRBV5-1 to TRBJ2-7; TRBD2 agrees at 10 bases. Trimming removed 4 bases from V and 1 base from J; junction bases left unmatched: 8. The CDR3 runs to 16 residues. CDR1 is SGHRS and CDR2 is YFSETQ in the germline V gene.

V and J are TRBV5-4 and TRBJ2-5, with 13 positions matching TRBD2. The CDR3 sequence is 15 residues long. V was clipped by 4 bases and J by 5 bases; unmatched bases: 5. Germline assignment: CDR1 SGHNT and CDR2 YYREEE (reference sequence). The CDR3 sequence is CASSPTSGGRETQYF. The CDR3 DNA sequence: TGTGCCAGCAGCCCGACTAGCGGGGGGAGGGAGACCCAGTACTTC.

This clone was seen only a few times. The chain employs TRBV7-2 and TRBJ2-1, with 11 bases that match TRBD2. This CDR3 has 15 amino acids. Trimming removed 2 bases from V and 7 bases from J; junction bases left unmatched: 4. CDR1 is SGHTA, CDR2 FQGNSA, per germline. The CDR3 sequence: CASSLTSGSQNEQFF. The CDR3 region has the DNA TGTGCCAGCAGCTTAACTAGCGGGAGTCAGAATGAGCAGTTCTTC.

CDR3 region: CASSPGPPGGTQYF. CDR3 nucleotide sequence: TGCGCCAGCAGCCCCGGGCCCCCGGGGGGTACGCAGTATTTT. The chain has TRBV5-1 and TRBJ2-3; 7 nucleotides agree with TRBD2. V trimming: 4 bases; J trimming: 8 bases; junction bases outside the gene matches: 10. This CDR3 contains 14 residues. Germline V lookup: CDR1 SGHRS, CDR2 YFSETQ.

The chain combines TRBV30 with TRBJ1-4; a possible D gene is TRBD1 (5 bases). CDR3 size: 15 residues. Trimming shortened V by 3 bases and J by 1 base, and 12 bases separated the two germline ends. Germline V gives CDR1 GTSNPN, CDR2 SVGIG (reference sequence). The CDR3 DNA reads TGTGCCTGGAGCGACCTAGGGGTAACTAATGAAAAACTGTTTTTT. Residues: CAWSDLGVTNEKLFF.

The V and J genes are TRBV28 and TRBJ1-2; 8 bases align to TRBD1. The length of the CDR3 is 13 residues. Germline CDR1 MDHEN, CDR2 SYDVKM. The ends lost 2 bases at V and 8 bases at J; junction bases unmatched: 4. The CDR3: CASSLNRGEGYTF. CDR3 bases: TGTGCCAGCAGTTTAAACAGGGGGGAAGGCTACACCTTC.

This rearrangement joins TRBV28 to TRBJ1-4; D is possibly TRBD1 (6 bases). The CDR3 contains 14 residues. Trimming stripped 6 bases from V and 7 bases from J, with 15 bases between. The germline V gene has CDR1 MDHEN and CDR2 SYDVKM. CDR3 nucleotide sequence: TGTGCCAGCAGCCAAGACAGGTGGGGTGAAAAACTGTTTTTT. Translated, it gives CASSQDRWGEKLFF.

This chain joins TRBV10-3 and TRBJ2-7, with D possibly being TRBD1 (5 bases). This CDR3 contains 14 residues. CDR1 and CDR2 from the germline V gene are ENHRY and SYGVKD. The germline V and J ends were trimmed by 2 bases and 6 bases, with 14 bases remaining between them. CDR3 residues: CAISEGRVTSEQYF. The CDR3 DNA follows: TGTGCCATCAGTGAGGGCAGGGTGACCTCCGAGCAGTACTTC.

This chain links TRBV28 with TRBJ2-7; 9 bases map to TRBD2. The CDR3 extends over 16 amino acids. Looked up from germline, CDR1 is MDHEN and CDR2 is SYDVKM. V shed 3 bases and J 2 bases; nucleotides not matched to a gene: 8. The CDR3 bases are TGTGCCAGCAGTTTCTCTGCGGGGGGGCAACCCTACGAGCAGTACTTC. It translates to CASSFSAGGQPYEQYF.

The V gene is TRBV7-9, the J gene TRBJ2-5; a weak D match, TRBD1 (5 bases). V was shortened by 6 bases and J by 0 bases, with 17 bases between the two germline ends. Germline CDR1 is SEHNR and CDR2 is FQNEAQ (reference sequence). The CDR3 is 16 amino acids. CDR3: CASRTAGNGYQETQYF. The CDR3 DNA follows: TGTGCCAGCAGGACCGCAGGGAATGGGTACCAAGAGACCCAGTACTTC.